A selection of T cell receptor beta chains follows, all from one sample in a study of T cell repertoires in cytomegalovirus infection. Using its own MiXCR run on the reads, TCRdb lists one record per CDR3 protein. Here the sample spans around 530,000 distinct CDR3 sequences, 16% being singletons. The sequencing input was CD8+ T cells from PBMCs. The receptors here all came from a human donor in good health (CMV status not recorded). Some clones in this sample may be carry-over from other donors' samples. Each CDR3 is given with its conserved first and last residue. The D gene is left open where the match is weak. Not all rows give a size; the values are once, few, many and, for expanded clones, a class.

d_gene | abundance | j_gene | v_gene | CDR3aa | CDR3nt
TRBD1 | . | TRBJ2-3 | TRBV14 | CASSHWDRGTDTQYF | TGTGCCAGCAGCCACTGGGACAGGGGGACAGATACGCAGTATTTT
. | many | TRBJ1-5 | TRBV2 | CASSWGGLGNQPQHF | TGTGCCAGCAGTTGGGGGGGTCTAGGCAATCAGCCCCAGCATTTT
. | . | TRBJ2-7 | TRBV5-4 | CASSPDLGHYEQYF | TGTGCCAGCAGCCCGGACCTAGGCCACTACGAGCAGTACTTC
TRBD1 | many | TRBJ2-7 | TRBV12-3/TRBV12-4 | CASRYDRGAYEQYF | TGTGCCAGCAGGTACGACAGGGGTGCCTACGAGCAGTACTTC
TRBD1 | . | TRBJ2-1 | TRBV27 | CASSLSTGGSYNEQFF | TGTGCCAGCAGTTTATCCACAGGGGGCTCCTACAATGAGCAGTTCTTC
. | many | TRBJ2-7 | TRBV7-8 | CASSLLTTQSYEQYF | TGTGCCAGCAGCTTACTGACTACACAATCCTACGAGCAGTACTTC
TRBD2 | many | TRBJ2-1 | TRBV5-5 | CASSWGKGTSGGVGEQFF | TGTGCCAGCAGCTGGGGAAAAGGGACTAGCGGAGGGGTGGGTGAGCAGTTCTTC
TRBD2 | many | TRBJ2-1 | TRBV7-8 | CASTPAGRGPLSSYNEQFF | TGTGCCAGCACCCCCGCGGGGAGGGGCCCTCTGAGCTCCTACAATGAGCAGTTCTTC
TRBD1 | few | TRBJ2-3 | TRBV6-4 | CASSRDRGRSTDTQYF | TGTGCCAGCAGCCGGGACAGGGGGAGAAGCACAGATACGCAGTATTTT
TRBD1 | . | TRBJ1-2 | TRBV27 | CASRPPGQVNYGYTF | TGTGCCAGCAGACCCCCGGGACAGGTTAACTATGGCTACACCTTC
. | few | TRBJ1-1 | TRBV6-1 | CASGRYTEAFF | TGTGCCAGCGGAAGGTACACTGAAGCTTTCTTT